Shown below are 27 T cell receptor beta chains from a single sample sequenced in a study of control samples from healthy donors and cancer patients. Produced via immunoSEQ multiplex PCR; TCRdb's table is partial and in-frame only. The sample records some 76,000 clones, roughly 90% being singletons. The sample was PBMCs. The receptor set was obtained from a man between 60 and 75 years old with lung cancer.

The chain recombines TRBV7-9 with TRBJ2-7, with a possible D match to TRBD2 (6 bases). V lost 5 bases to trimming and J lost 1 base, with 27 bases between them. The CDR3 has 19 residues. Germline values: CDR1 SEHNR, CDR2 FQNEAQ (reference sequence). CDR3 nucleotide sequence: TGTGCCAGCAGCCCCACGCCGTATTACCGGGACGGGGGATCCTACGAGCAGTACTTC. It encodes CASSPTPYYRDGGSYEQYF.

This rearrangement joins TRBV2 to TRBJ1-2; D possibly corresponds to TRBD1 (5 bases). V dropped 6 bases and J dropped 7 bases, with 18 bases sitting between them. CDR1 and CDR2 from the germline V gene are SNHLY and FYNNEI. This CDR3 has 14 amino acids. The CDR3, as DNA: TGTGCCAGCAGCGCTACCGGGACTCTCCCTGGCTACACCTTC. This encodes CASSATGTLPGYTF.

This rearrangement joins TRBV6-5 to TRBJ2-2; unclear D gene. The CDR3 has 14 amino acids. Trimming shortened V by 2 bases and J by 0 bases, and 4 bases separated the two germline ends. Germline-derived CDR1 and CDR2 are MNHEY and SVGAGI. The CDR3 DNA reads TGTGCCAGCAGTTACGGGCCGAACACCGGGGAGCTGTTTTTT. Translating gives CASSYGPNTGELFF.

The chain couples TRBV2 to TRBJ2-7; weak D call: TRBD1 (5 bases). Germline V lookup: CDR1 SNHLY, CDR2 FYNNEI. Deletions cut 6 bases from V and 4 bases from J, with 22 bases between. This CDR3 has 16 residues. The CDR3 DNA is TGTGCCAGCAGACCCGAATGGGGCAGATTAGGTTACGAGCAGTACTTC. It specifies CASRPEWGRLGYEQYF.

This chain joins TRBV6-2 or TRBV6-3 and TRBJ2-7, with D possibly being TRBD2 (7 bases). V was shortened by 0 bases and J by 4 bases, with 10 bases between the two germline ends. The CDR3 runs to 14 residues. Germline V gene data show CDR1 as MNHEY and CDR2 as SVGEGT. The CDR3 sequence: CASSYSRGGYEQYF. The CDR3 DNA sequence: TGTGCCAGCAGTTACTCCAGGGGAGGGTACGAGCAGTACTTC.

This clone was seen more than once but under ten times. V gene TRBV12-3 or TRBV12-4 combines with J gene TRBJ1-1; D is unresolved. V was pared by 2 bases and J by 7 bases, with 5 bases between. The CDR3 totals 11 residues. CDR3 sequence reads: CASSLRFEAFF. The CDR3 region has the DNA TGTGCCAGCAGTTTAAGATTTGAAGCTTTCTTT.

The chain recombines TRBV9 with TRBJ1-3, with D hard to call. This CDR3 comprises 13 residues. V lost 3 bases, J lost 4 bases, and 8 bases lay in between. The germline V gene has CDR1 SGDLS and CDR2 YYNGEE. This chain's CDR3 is CASSDPRGNTIYF. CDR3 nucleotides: TGTGCCAGCAGCGACCCTAGAGGAAACACCATATATTTT.

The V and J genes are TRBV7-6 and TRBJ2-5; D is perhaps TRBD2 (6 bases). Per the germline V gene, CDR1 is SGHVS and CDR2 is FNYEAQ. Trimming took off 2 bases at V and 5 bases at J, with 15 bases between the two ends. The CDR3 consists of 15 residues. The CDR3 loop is CASSLKGRSGETQYF. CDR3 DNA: TGTGCCAGCAGCTTAAAGGGTAGAAGCGGGGAGACCCAGTACTTC. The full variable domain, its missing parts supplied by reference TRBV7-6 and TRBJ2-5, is GAGVSQSPRYKVTKRGQDVALRCDPISGHVSLYWYRQALGQGPEFLTYFNYEAQQDKSGLPNDRFSAERPEGSISTLTIQRTEQRDSAMYRCASSLKGRSGETQYFGPGTRLLVL.

CDR3 loop: CASSVWTSGATISNTGELFF. For the CDR3, the DNA is TGTGCCAGCAGCGTTTGGACTAGCGGGGCTACTATTTCGAACACCGGGGAGCTGTTTTTT. The chain links TRBV9 to TRBJ2-2; TRBD2 matches at 12 bases. CDR3 length: 20 amino acids. V was clipped by 2 bases and J by 0 bases; unmatched bases: 11. Germline-derived CDR1 and CDR2 are SGDLS and YYNGEE. The variable domain in full, completed from reference TRBV9 and TRBJ2-2, reads DSGVTQTPKHLITATGQRVTLRCSPRSGDLSVYWYQQSLDQGLQFLIQYYNGEERAKGNILERFSAQQFPDLHSELNLSSLELGDSALYFCASSVWTSGATISNTGELFFGEGSRLTVL.

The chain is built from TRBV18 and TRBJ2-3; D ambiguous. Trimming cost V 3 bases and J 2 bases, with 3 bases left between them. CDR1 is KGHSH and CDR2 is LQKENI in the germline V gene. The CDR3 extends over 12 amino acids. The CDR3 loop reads CASSPTTDTQYF. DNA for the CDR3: TGTGCCAGCTCACCCACCACAGATACGCAGTATTTT.

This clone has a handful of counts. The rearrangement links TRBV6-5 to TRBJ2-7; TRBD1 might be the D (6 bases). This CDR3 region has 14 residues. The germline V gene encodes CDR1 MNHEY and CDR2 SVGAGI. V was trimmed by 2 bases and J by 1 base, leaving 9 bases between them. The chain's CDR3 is CASSYGGQSYEQYF. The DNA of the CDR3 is TGTGCCAGCAGTTACGGTGGACAGTCCTACGAGCAGTACTTC.

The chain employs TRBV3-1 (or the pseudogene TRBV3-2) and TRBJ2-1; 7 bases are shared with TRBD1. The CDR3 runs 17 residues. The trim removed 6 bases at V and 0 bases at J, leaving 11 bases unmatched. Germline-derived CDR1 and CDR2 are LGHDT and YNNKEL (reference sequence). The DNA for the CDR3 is TGTGCCAGCAGAGATGCTTCCGGGACAGTCTCCTACAATGAGCAGTTCTTC. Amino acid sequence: CASRDASGTVSYNEQFF.

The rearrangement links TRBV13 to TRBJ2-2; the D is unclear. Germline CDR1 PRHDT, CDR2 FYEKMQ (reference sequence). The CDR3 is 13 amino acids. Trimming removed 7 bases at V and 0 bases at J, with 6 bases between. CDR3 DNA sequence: TGTGCCAGCACCCAGACGAACACCGGGGAGCTGTTTTTT. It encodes CASTQTNTGELFF.

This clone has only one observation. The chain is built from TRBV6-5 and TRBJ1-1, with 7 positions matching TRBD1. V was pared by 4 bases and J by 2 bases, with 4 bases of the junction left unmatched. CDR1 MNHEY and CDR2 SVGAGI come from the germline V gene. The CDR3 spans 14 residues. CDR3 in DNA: TGTGCCAGCAGTTTCGACAGGGCTAACACTGAAGCTTTCTTT. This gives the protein CASSFDRANTEAFF.

Here the CDR3 DNA reads TGTGCCATCAGTGACCCGGACAGGGGTGAATTCAATCAGCCCCAGCATTTT. It codes for CAISDPDRGEFNQPQHF. The chain joins TRBV10-3 to TRBJ1-5, with 9 nucleotides matching TRBD1. The CDR3 has 17 amino acids. Losses at the gene ends were 3 bases for V and 3 bases for J; bases not matched to a gene: 9. CDR1 is ENHRY and CDR2 is SYGVKD in the germline V gene.

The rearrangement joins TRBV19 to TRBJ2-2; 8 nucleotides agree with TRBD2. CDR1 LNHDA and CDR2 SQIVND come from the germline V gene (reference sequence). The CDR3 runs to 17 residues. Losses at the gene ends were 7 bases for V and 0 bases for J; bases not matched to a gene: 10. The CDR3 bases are TGTGCCAGTATAAGTGCGGGGGGCGCAACGAACACCGGGGAGCTGTTTTTT. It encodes CASISAGGATNTGELFF.

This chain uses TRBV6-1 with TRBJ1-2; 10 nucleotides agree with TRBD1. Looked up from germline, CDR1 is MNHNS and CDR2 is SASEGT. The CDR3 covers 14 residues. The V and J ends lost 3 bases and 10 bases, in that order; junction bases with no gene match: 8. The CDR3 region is CASSDPGQGINYTF. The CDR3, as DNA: TGTGCCAGCAGTGACCCGGGACAGGGGATTAACTACACCTTC.

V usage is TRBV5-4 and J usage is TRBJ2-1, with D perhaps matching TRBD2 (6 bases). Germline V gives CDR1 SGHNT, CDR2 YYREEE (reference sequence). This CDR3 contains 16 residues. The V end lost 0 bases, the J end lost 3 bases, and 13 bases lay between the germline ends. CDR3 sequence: CASSLVKTSLYNEQFF. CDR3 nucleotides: TGTGCCAGCAGCTTGGTTAAAACTAGCCTCTACAATGAGCAGTTCTTC.

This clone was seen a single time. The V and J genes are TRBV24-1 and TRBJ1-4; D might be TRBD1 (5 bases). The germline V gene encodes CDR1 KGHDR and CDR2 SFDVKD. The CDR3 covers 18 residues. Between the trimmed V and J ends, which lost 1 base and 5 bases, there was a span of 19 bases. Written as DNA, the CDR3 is TGTGCCACCAGTGATTTTTCAGGGCCCTTAGGGCCCAATGAAAAACTGTTTTTT. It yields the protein CATSDFSGPLGPNEKLFF.

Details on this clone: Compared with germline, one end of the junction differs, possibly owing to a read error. The DNA for the CDR3 is TGCAGCGTTGTTGTGTTTAGCACAGATACGCAGTGTTTT. Translated, it gives CSVVVFSTDTQCF. The rearrangement links TRBV29-1 to TRBJ2-3; D remains unclear. CDR3 length: 13 amino acids. The germline V gene encodes CDR1 SQVTM and CDR2 ANQGSEA.

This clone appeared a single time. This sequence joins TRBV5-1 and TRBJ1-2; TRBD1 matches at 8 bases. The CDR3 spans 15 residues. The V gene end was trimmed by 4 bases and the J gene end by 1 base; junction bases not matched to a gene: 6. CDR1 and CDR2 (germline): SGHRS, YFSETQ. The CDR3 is CASSPGQALNYGYTF. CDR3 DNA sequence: TGCGCCAGCAGCCCGGGACAGGCTCTTAACTATGGCTACACCTTC.

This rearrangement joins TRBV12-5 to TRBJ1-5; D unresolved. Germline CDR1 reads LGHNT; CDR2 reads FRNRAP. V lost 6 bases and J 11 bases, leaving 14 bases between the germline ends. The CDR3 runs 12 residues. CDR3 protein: CASGQWGNTQHF. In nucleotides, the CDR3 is TGTGCTAGTGGCCAATGGGGAAATACCCAGCATTTT.

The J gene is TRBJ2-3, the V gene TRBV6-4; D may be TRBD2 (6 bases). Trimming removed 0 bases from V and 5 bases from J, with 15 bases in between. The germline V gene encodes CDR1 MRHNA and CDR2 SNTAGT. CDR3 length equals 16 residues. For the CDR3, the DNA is TGTGCCAGCAGTGACTCTCCGGGGACTGGTGGAGATACGCAGTATTTT. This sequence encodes CASSDSPGTGGDTQYF.

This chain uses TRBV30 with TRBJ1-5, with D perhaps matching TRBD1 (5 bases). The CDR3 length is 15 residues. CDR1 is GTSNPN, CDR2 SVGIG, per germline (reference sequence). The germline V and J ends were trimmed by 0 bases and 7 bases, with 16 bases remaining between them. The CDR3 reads CAWSVRGGKAQPQHF. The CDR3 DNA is TGTGCCTGGAGTGTACGGGGGGGGAAGGCGCAGCCCCAGCATTTT.

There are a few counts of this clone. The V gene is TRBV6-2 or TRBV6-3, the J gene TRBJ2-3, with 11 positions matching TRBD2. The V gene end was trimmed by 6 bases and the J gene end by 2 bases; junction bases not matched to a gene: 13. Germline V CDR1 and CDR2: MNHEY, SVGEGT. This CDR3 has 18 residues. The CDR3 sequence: CASSHEMTSGAFTDTQYF. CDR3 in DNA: TGTGCCAGCAGCCACGAAATGACTAGCGGGGCGTTCACAGATACGCAGTATTTT.

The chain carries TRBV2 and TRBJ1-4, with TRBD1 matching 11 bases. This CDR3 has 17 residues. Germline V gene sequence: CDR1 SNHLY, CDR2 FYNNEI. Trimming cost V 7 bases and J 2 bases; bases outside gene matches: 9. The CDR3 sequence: CASKWTGGMKTNEKLFF. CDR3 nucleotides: TGTGCCAGCAAGTGGACAGGGGGCATGAAGACTAATGAAAAACTGTTTTTT.

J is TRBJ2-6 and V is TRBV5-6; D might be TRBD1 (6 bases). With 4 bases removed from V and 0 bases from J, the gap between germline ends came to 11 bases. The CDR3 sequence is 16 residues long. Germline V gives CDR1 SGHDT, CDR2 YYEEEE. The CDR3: CASSRRRGSGANVLTF. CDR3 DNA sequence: TGTGCCAGCAGCCGCCGCAGGGGCTCTGGGGCCAACGTCCTGACTTTC. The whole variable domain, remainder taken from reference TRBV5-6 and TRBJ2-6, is DAGVTQSPTHLIKTRGQQVTLRCSPKSGHDTVSWYQQALGQGPQFIFQYYEEEERQRGNFPDRFSGHQFPNYSSELNVNALLLGDSALYLCASSRRRGSGANVLTFGAGSRLTVL.